One and the same sample provided the 22 T cell receptor beta chains below, sequenced in a study of control samples from healthy donors and cancer patients. Measured with immunoSEQ multiplex PCR; TCRdb has only the in-frame clones, and not every one. The sample carries 130,000 to 150,000 clones, around 94% recorded once. The specimen was PBMCs. The source is a man aged 60-69 years with colorectal cancer.

The chain recombines TRBV15 with TRBJ1-2; possibly TRBD1 for D (6 bases). The CDR3 has 15 amino acids. Germline V gives CDR1 LNHNV, CDR2 YYDKDF (reference sequence). Trimming took 0 bases from V and 5 from J, leaving 13 bases between them. This CDR3 is CATSREGQRGYGYTF. The CDR3 DNA reads as TGTGCCACCAGCAGAGAAGGGCAAAGGGGGTATGGCTACACCTTC.

The rearrangement links TRBV3-1 (or the pseudogene TRBV3-2) to TRBJ2-2; D may be TRBD1 or TRBD2 (5 bases each). The germline gives CDR1 LGHDT, CDR2 YNNKEL (reference sequence). V was shortened by 1 base and J by 0 bases, with 9 bases between the two germline ends. The CDR3 has 16 residues. CDR3 sequence: CASSQGDRTNTGELFF. CDR3 bases: TGTGCCAGCAGCCAAGGGGACCGAACGAACACCGGGGAGCTGTTTTTT.

The chain uses TRBV28 and TRBJ1-4; D call uncertain. This CDR3 contains 15 residues. Germline V CDR1 and CDR2: MDHEN, SYDVKM. V shed 6 bases and J shed 11 bases, with 22 bases lying between them. The CDR3 loop is CASSPPGAVMKKLFF. CDR3 sequence (DNA): TGTGCCAGCAGCCCCCCCGGAGCGGTAATGAAGAAACTGTTTTTT.

The chain is built from TRBV2 and TRBJ1-1; D unresolved. Trimming stripped 7 bases from V and 1 base from J, with 7 bases between. The CDR3 covers 12 residues. CDR1 and CDR2 (germline): SNHLY, FYNNEI. CDR3 sequence (DNA): TGTGCCAGCAAGTTTGGGAACACTGAAGCTTTCTTT. Protein sequence: CASKFGNTEAFF.

The chain has TRBV27 and TRBJ1-4; weak D call: TRBD1 (5 bases). Per germline, CDR1 MNHEY and CDR2 SMNVEV (reference sequence). The CDR3 is made up of 15 amino acids. V dropped 5 bases and J dropped 5 bases, with 15 bases sitting between them. The DNA of the CDR3 is TGTGCCAGCAGTAGTGCCGGGACGGCGAATGAAAAACTGTTTTTT. It is translated as CASSSAGTANEKLFF.

The J gene is TRBJ2-3, the V gene TRBV19; 11 positions match TRBD1. CDR1 LNHDA and CDR2 SQIVND come from the germline V gene (reference sequence). The V gene end was trimmed by 5 bases and the J gene end by 5 bases; junction bases not matched to a gene: 9. The CDR3 extends over 16 amino acids. CDR3 region: CASSLGTGGGGDTQYF. As DNA, the CDR3 is TGTGCCAGTAGTTTAGGGACAGGGGGAGGAGGAGATACGCAGTATTTT. Based on the CDR3 plus reference TRBV19 and TRBJ2-3, the full variable domain is DGGITQSPKYLFRKEGQNVTLSCEQNLNHDAMYWYRQDPGQGLRLIYYSQIVNDFQKGDIAEGYSVSREKKESFPLTVTSAQKNPTAFYLCASSLGTGGGGDTQYFGPGTRLTVL.

The chain is built from TRBV7-2 and TRBJ2-7; D gene uncertain. V lost 0 bases, J lost 1 base, and 7 bases lay in between. CDR3 length: 14 amino acids. CDR1 and CDR2 from the germline V gene are SGHTA and FQGNSA. CDR3 protein: CASSLADLSYEQYF. The CDR3 bases are TGTGCCAGCAGCTTAGCCGACCTTTCCTACGAGCAGTACTTC.

The chain uses TRBV4-2 and TRBJ1-1; unclear D gene. CDR1 and CDR2 (germline): LGHNA, YNFKEQ. V was trimmed by 0 bases and J by 1 base, leaving 6 bases between them. CDR3 length equals 14 residues. CDR3 DNA: TGTGCCAGCAGCCAAGATTTGGCGAACACTGAAGCTTTCTTT. The encoded protein is CASSQDLANTEAFF.

The gene calls are TRBV5-4 and TRBJ1-5, with D unresolved. CDR3 size: 13 residues. The V and J ends lost 3 bases and 4 bases respectively, with 8 bases between them. Germline CDR1 and CDR2: SGHNT and YYREEE (reference sequence). The CDR3 sequence: CASSSGDNQPQHF. The CDR3 DNA reads as TGTGCCAGCAGCTCGGGTGATAATCAGCCCCAGCATTTT.

The J gene is TRBJ1-1, the V gene TRBV10-2; the D is unclear. Germline V gene lookup returns CDR1 WSHSY and CDR2 SAAADI. Trimming pared 2 bases from V and 5 bases from J, leaving 6 bases between. This CDR3 comprises 12 residues. As DNA, the CDR3 is TGCGCCAGCAGTGAGATGGGGACTGAAGCTTTCTTT. This encodes CASSEMGTEAFF.

The CDR3 bases are TGTGCCAGCAGCTTATGGGGGAAGGGCACAGATACGCAGTATTTT. Encoded protein: CASSLWGKGTDTQYF. The chain is built from TRBV5-6 and TRBJ2-3; D may correspond to TRBD1 or TRBD2 (5 bases each). Trimming took off 2 bases at V and 1 base at J, with 11 bases between the two ends. Germline assignment: CDR1 SGHDT and CDR2 YYEEEE. This CDR3 region has 15 residues.

Only one count was recorded for this clone. This chain uses TRBV4-1 with TRBJ2-3; D is ambiguous. V lost 4 bases and J lost 0, with 14 bases in between. The CDR3 totals 16 residues. Germline-derived CDR1 and CDR2 are MGHRA and YSYEKL. This CDR3 reads CASSLRLASSTDTQYF. The CDR3 DNA sequence: TGCGCCAGCAGCCTGCGACTGGCCTCTAGCACAGATACGCAGTATTTT.

CDR3 sequence (DNA): TGTGCCAGCAGCTGGTTGGGGCAGGGCTACGAGCAGTACTTC. This gives the protein CASSWLGQGYEQYF. The chain joins TRBV21-1 to TRBJ2-7; the table's TRBD1 call for D was not verified on the DNA. TRBV21-1 is recorded as a pseudogene. CDR3 length equals 14 residues.

This chain's CDR3 is CASSERGGPSTDTQYF. The DNA of the CDR3 is TGCGCCAGCAGTGAGAGGGGTGGGCCCAGCACAGATACGCAGTATTTT. The gene calls are TRBV10-1 and TRBJ2-3; a weak D match, TRBD1 (5 bases). The CDR3 is made up of 16 amino acids. CDR1 WNHNN and CDR2 SYGVQD come from the germline V gene (reference sequence). The germline V and J ends were trimmed by 2 bases and 0 bases, with 12 bases remaining between them.

On this clone itself: This sample also contains other DNA sequences that code for the same CDR3. This chain joins TRBV7-2 and TRBJ2-3; unclear D gene. Trimming removed 5 bases from V and 0 bases from J, with 3 bases in between. Germline CDR1 is SGHTA and CDR2 is FQGNSA. The CDR3 totals 12 residues. CDR3 in amino acids: CASSLSTDTQYF. CDR3 DNA sequence: TGTGCCAGCAGCCTAAGCACAGATACGCAGTATTTT.

The rearrangement uses TRBV18 and TRBJ1-2; D might be TRBD1 (6 bases). The CDR3 covers 15 residues. The germline V gene encodes CDR1 KGHSH and CDR2 LQKENI. V lost 3 bases and J lost 6, with 17 bases in between. The CDR3 coding sequence is TGTGCCAGCTCACCCCGACAGGATAGATGGGATGGCTACACCTTC. Residues: CASSPRQDRWDGYTF.

The gene calls are TRBV9 and TRBJ2-2, with D maybe TRBD2 (7 bases). Germline V CDR1 and CDR2: SGDLS, YYNGEE. The CDR3 consists of 15 residues. Trimming took off 8 bases at V and 5 bases at J, with 19 bases between the two ends. The CDR3 DNA follows: TGTGCCAGTCGGCCCGGGGGGCCAGGTACCGGGGAGCTGTTTTTT. Translation gives CASRPGGPGTGELFF.

In this sample, this clone turned up a few times. This chain joins TRBV5-8 and TRBJ1-5; D is unresolved. Deletions cut 0 bases from V and 0 bases from J, with 7 bases between. Germline values: CDR1 SGHTS, CDR2 YDEGEE. This CDR3 is 15 amino acids long. The CDR3 reads CASSLETYSNQPQHF. CDR3 DNA: TGTGCCAGCAGCTTGGAGACATATAGCAATCAGCCCCAGCATTTT.

As DNA, the CDR3 is TGTGCCAGCAGCCAAGACTACGAGCAGTACTTC. It encodes CASSQDYEQYF. This chain uses TRBV5-8 with TRBJ2-7, with D hard to call. Germline CDR1 SGHTS, CDR2 YDEGEE. Trimming took off 4 bases at V and 3 bases at J, with 5 bases between the two ends. The length of the CDR3 is 11 residues.

This clone was seen just once. The chain is built from TRBV19 and TRBJ2-1; D is undetermined. Germline CDR1 and CDR2: LNHDA and SQIVND (reference sequence). The V end was cut by 3 bases, the J end by 7 bases, with 4 bases between. CDR3 size: 11 residues. CDR3 nucleotide sequence: TGTGCCAGTAGTATTATTAATGAGCAGTTCTTC. Its protein is CASSIINEQFF.

The sample holds a few counts of this clone. The chain uses TRBV24-1 and TRBJ2-5, with no clear D. CDR1 and CDR2 from the germline V gene are KGHDR and SFDVKD. The V end lost 5 bases, the J end lost 5 bases, and 8 bases lay between the germline ends. This CDR3 has 12 amino acids. The CDR3 bases are TGTGCCACCAGTGGGGGAAGCGAGACCCAGTACTTC. It is translated as CATSGGSETQYF.

V is TRBV19 and J is TRBJ1-1; D not resolved. CDR3 length equals 16 residues. Germline assignment: CDR1 LNHDA and CDR2 SQIVND (reference sequence). The V gene lost 1 base and the J gene lost 3 bases, with 15 bases spanning the gap. This CDR3 reads CASSIGREPVDTEAFF. For the CDR3, the DNA is TGTGCCAGTAGTATAGGCCGGGAGCCGGTTGACACTGAAGCTTTCTTT.